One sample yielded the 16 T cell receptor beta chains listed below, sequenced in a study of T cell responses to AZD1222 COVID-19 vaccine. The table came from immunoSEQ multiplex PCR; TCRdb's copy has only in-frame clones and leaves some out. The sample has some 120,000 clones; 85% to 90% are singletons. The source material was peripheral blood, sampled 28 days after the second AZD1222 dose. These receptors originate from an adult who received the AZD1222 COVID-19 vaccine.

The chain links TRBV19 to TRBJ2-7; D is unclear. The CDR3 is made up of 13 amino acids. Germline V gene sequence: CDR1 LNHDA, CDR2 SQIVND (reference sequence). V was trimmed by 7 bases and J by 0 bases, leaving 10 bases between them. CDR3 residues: CASTSGLSYEQYF. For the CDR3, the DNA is TGTGCCAGTACCTCAGGTCTCTCCTACGAGCAGTACTTC.

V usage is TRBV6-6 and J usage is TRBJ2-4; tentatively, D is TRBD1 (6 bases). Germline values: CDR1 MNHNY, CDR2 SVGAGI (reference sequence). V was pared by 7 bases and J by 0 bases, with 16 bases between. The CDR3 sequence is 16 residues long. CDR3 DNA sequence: TGTGCCAGCACTCCCCACCCAGGGGTAGCCAAAAACATTCAGTACTTC. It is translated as CASTPHPGVAKNIQYF.

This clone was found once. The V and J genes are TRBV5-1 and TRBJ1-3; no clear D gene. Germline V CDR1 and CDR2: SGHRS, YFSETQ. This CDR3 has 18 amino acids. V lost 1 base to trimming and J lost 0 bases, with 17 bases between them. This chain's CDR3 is CASSLISPGTSSGNTIYF. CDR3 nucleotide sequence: TGCGCCAGCAGCTTGATTTCCCCGGGAACTAGCTCTGGAAACACCATATATTTT. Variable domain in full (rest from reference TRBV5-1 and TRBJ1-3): KAGVTQTPRYLIKTRGQQVTLSCSPISGHRSVSWYQQTPGQGLQFLFEYFSETQRNKGNFPGRFSGRQFSNSRSEMNVSTLELGDSALYLCASSLISPGTSSGNTIYFGEGSWLTVV.

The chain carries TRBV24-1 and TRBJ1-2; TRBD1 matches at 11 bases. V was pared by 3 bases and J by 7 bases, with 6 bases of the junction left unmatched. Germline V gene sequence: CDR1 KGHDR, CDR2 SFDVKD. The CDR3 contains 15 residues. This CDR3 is CATSDPTGTGGGYTF. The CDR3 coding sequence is TGTGCCACCAGTGATCCGACCGGGACAGGGGGTGGCTACACCTTC.

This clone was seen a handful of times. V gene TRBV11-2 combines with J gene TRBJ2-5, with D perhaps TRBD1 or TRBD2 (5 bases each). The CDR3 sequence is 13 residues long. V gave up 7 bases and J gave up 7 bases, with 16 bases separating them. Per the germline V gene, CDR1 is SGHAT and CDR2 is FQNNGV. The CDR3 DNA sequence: TGTGCCAGCACATCGGGGACGGCAACGACCCAGTACTTC. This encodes CASTSGTATTQYF.

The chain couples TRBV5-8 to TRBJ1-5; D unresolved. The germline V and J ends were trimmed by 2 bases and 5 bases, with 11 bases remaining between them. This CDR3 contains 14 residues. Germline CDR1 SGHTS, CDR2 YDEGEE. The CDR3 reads CASSFARSDQPQHF. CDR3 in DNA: TGTGCCAGCAGCTTCGCTCGGAGTGATCAGCCCCAGCATTTT. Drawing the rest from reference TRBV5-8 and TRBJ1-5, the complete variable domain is EAGVTQSPTHLIKTRGQQATLRCSPISGHTSVYWYQQALGLGLQFLLWYDEGEERNRGNFPPRFSGRQFPNYSSELNVNALELEDSALYLCASSFARSDQPQHFGDGTRLSIL.

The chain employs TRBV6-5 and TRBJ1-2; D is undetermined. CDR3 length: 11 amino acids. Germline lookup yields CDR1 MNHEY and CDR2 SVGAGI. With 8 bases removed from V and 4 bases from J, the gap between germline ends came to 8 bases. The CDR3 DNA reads TGTGCCAGCGAACTATTCTATGGCTACACCTTC. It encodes CASELFYGYTF.

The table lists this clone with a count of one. The CDR3 reads CASSPLQETQYF. In nucleotides, the CDR3 is TGTGCCAGCTCACCCTTACAAGAGACCCAGTACTTC. V gene TRBV18 combines with J gene TRBJ2-5; no firm D call. Trimming took 3 bases from V and 2 from J, leaving 4 bases between them. CDR1 is KGHSH, CDR2 LQKENI, per germline. The CDR3 totals 12 residues.

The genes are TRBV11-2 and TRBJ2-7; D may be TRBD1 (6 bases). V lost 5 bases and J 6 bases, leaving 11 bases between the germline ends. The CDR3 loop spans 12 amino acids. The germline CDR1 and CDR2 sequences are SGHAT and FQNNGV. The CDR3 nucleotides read TGTGCCAGCAGCCTGAACAGGGTCGAGCAGTACTTC. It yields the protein CASSLNRVEQYF.

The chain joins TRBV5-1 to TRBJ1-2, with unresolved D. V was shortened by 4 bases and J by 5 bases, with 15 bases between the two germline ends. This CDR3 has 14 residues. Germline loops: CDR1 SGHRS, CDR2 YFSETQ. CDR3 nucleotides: TGCGCCAGCAGCCAACTATACGACCGGTATGGCTACACCTTC. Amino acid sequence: CASSQLYDRYGYTF. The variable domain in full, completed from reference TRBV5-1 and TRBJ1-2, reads KAGVTQTPRYLIKTRGQQVTLSCSPISGHRSVSWYQQTPGQGLQFLFEYFSETQRNKGNFPGRFSGRQFSNSRSEMNVSTLELGDSALYLCASSQLYDRYGYTFGSGTRLTVV.

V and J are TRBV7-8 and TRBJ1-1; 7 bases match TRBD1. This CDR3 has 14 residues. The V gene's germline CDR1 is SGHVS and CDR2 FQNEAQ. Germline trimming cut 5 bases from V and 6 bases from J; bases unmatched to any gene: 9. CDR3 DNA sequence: TGTGCCAGCAGCCTCCGGAAACAGGGGTCTGAAGCTTTCTTT. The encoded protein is CASSLRKQGSEAFF.

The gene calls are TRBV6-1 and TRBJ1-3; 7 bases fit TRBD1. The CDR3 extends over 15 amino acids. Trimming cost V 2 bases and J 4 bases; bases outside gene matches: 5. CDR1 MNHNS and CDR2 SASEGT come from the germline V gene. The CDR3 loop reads CASSERGTVGNTIYF. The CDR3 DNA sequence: TGTGCCAGCAGTGAACGGGGGACAGTAGGAAACACCATATATTTT.

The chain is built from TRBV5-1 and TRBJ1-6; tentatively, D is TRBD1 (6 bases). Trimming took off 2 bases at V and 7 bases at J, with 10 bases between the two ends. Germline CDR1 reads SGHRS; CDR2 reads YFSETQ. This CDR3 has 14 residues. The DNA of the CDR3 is TGCGCCAGCAGCTTCACAGGGAAAAATTCACCCCTCCACTTT. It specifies CASSFTGKNSPLHF.

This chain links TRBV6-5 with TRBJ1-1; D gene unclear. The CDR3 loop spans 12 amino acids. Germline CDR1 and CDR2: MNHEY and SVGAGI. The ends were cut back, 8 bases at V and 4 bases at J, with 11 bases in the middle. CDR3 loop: CASQTDTTEAFF. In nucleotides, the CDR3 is TGTGCCAGCCAAACCGACACCACTGAAGCTTTCTTT.

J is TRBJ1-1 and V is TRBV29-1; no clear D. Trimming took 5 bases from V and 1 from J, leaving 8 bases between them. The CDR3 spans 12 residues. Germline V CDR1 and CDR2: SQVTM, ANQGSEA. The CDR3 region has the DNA TGCAGCGTTACTCCGTCGAACACTGAAGCTTTCTTT. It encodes CSVTPSNTEAFF.

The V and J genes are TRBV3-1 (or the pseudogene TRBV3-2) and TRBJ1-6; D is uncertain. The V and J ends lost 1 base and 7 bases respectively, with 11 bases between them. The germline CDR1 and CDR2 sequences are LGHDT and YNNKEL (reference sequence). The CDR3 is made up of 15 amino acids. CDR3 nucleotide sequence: TGTGCCAGCAGCCAAGTGGCCGGGGAGAATTCACCCCTCCACTTT. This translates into CASSQVAGENSPLHF.